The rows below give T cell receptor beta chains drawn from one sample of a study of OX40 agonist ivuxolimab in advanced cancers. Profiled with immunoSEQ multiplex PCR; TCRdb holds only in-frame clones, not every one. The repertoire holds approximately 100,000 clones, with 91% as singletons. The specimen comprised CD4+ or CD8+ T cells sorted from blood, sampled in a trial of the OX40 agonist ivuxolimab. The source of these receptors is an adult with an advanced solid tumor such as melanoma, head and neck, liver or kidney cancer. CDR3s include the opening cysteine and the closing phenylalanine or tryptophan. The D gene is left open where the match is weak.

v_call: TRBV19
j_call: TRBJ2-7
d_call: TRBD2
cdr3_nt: TGTGCCAGTAGTATAAAAGGGAGCGGGAGGGCCTACGAGCAGTACTTC
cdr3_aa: CASSIKGSGRAYEQYF

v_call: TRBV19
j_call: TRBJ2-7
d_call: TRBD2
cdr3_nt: TGTGCCAGTAGCACGAGACTAGCGGGAGTCGAGGAGCAGTACTTC
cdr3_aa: CASSTRLAGVEEQYF

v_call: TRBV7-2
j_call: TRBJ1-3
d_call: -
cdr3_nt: TGTGCCAGCAGCCCCCAGAGTCGATCCATATATTTT
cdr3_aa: CASSPQSRSIYF

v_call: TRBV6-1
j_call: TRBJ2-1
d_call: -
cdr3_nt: TGTGCCAGCAGCGGGGGACAGATACTTCGTGAGCAGTTCTTC
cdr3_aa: CASSGGQILREQFF

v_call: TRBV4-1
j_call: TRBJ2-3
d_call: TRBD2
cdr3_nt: TGCGCCAGCAGCCAACGGACTAGTTGGGAATCCACAGATACGCAGTATTTT
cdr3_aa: CASSQRTSWESTDTQYF

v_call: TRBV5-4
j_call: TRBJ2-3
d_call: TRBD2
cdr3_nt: TGTGCCAGCAGCTTGGAGAGGCCCCTAGCGGGAGGCTCAGATACGCAGTATTTT
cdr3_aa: CASSLERPLAGGSDTQYF

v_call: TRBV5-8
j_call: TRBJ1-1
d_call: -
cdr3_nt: TGTGCCAGCAGCTTTTCCGGGACGACAGCTTTCTTT
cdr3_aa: CASSFSGTTAFF

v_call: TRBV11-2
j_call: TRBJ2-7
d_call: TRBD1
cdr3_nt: TGTGCCAGCAGCTTAGCGCAGGGGGCTACCTACGAGCAGTACTTC
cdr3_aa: CASSLAQGATYEQYF

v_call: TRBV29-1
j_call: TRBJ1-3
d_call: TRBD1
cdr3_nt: TGCAGCGTGGTGCCCGGACAGGGGGCTGGAAACACCATATATTTT
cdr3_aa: CSVVPGQGAGNTIYF

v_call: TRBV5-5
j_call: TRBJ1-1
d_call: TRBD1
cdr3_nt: TGTGCCAGCAGCTTGCCAGGGGGCAGAACTGAAGCTTTCTTT
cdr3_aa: CASSLPGGRTEAFF

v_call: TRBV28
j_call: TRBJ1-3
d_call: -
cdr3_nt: TGTGCCAGCAGTTTGCCCATGGACAGATCTGGAAACACCATATATTTT
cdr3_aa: CASSLPMDRSGNTIYF

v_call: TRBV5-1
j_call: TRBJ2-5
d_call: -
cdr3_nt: TGCGCCAGCAGCGCCTTAGAGACCCAGTACTTC
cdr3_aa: CASSALETQYF